These 2 T cell receptor beta chains share one sample of origin, sequenced in a study of vaccination effects on CD4 cells after COVID-19. Scientists isolated CD4+ T cells after a roughly 10-day culture period ended. By PCR, the person was confirmed to have had SARS-CoV-2 infection between March and December 2020. Either the BNT162b2 or mRNA-1273 vaccine was given to participants in two doses. Generated by immunoSEQ multiplex PCR, the TCRdb table keeps only in-frame clones and is missing some. The data contain about 46,000 clones, around three quarters of them singletons. Antigens of these TCRs are unknown. This sample comprised CD4+ T cells from PBMCs cultured without peptide, obtained after COVID-19 vaccination. The receptors were sampled from a human donor who had a prior SARS-CoV-2 infection.

The chain links TRBV10-3 to TRBJ2-5, with D possibly matching TRBD1 (6 bases). Germline CDR1 is ENHRY and CDR2 is SYGVKD. With 3 bases removed from V and 4 bases from J, the gap between germline ends came to 12 bases. The CDR3 has 14 amino acids. The CDR3 region has the DNA TGTGCCATCAGTGATATGGGGGCGAGAGAGACCCAGTACTTC. Translation gives CAISDMGARETQYF.

V is TRBV5-1 and J is TRBJ2-3, with 12 bases that match TRBD2. Germline lookup yields CDR1 SGHRS and CDR2 YFSETQ. J lost 0 bases, V lost 1 base, and 6 bases had no gene match. CDR3 length: 18 amino acids. As DNA, the CDR3 is TGCGCCAGCAGCTTGCAGACTAGCGGGGGCACTAGCACAGATACGCAGTATTTT. The encoded protein is CASSLQTSGGTSTDTQYF.